The clone carrying this T cell receptor beta chain was recorded many times. TCRdb used MiXCR to reprocess the RT-PCR reads, holding one entry per CDR3 protein. The sample lists some 880,000 distinct CDR3 sequences, over 15% occurring once. The data originate from a study of patients and donors after allogeneic stem cell transplantation. This CDR3 has 12 residues. V shed 7 bases and J shed 1 base, with 7 bases lying between them. The V call is TRBV12-3 or TRBV12-4, the J call TRBJ1-1; D is perhaps TRBD1 (5 bases). The receptor's source is a human donor who was either an allogeneic HSCT recipient or a stem cell or donor lymphocyte infusion donor (not recorded which). It is not recorded whose cells these are; they may come from a transplant donor. The sequenced sample was blood, either unsorted or a sorted T cell fraction (not recorded which). CDR3 sequence: CASTGENTEAFF. DNA of the CDR3: TGTGCCAGCACGGGGGAGAACACTGAAGCTTTCTTT.